Presented here are 8 T cell receptor beta chains from one specimen sequenced in a study of CD8 T cells in Susac syndrome. RNA in amounts of roughly 0.5 to 1 ug was reverse transcribed with random hexamers. MiXCR was run by TCRdb on the immunoSEQ multiplex PCR reads, yielding one entry per CDR3 protein. The sample has under 80,000 distinct CDR3 sequences, 85% to 95% seen once. The specimen was CD8+ T cells from PBMCs. Every receptor here comes from a human donor with multiple sclerosis.

The chain links TRBV12-3 or TRBV12-4 to TRBJ2-1; TRBD2 aligns across 12 bases. This CDR3 has 15 residues. Trimming removed 6 bases from V and 4 bases from J; junction bases left unmatched: 4. CDR3 DNA: TGTGCCAGCAGCCCGACTAGCGGGAGATACAATGAGCAGTTCTTC. Its protein product is CASSPTSGRYNEQFF.

The chain joins TRBV5-4 to TRBJ2-3; D remains unclear. The V and J ends lost 1 base and 2 bases respectively, with 11 bases between them. CDR1 is SGHNT, CDR2 YYREEE, per germline (reference sequence). The CDR3 spans 15 residues. CDR3 residues: CASSLQREYTDTQYF. The DNA of the CDR3 is TGTGCCAGCAGCTTGCAGCGCGAGTACACAGATACGCAGTATTTT.

The chain uses TRBV5-1 and TRBJ2-7; TRBD1 aligns across 8 bases. In germline, CDR1 is SGHRS, CDR2 YFSETQ. The CDR3 contains 15 residues. Germline trimming cut 1 base from V and 5 bases from J; bases unmatched to any gene: 8. CDR3 coding DNA: TGCGCCAGCAGCTTGACAGGGGGAGATCACAACGAGCAGTACTTC. Encoded protein: CASSLTGGDHNEQYF.

V gene TRBV25-1 combines with J gene TRBJ1-2; weak D call: TRBD1 (6 bases). V lost 3 bases, J lost 4 bases, and 18 bases lay in between. The CDR3 is 16 residues long. CDR1 is MGHDK and CDR2 is SYGVNS in the germline V gene. DNA for the CDR3: TGTGCCAGCAGTGACAGCCGACAGGACGGTTTCTATGGCTACACCTTC. Amino acids: CASSDSRQDGFYGYTF.

The chain couples TRBV5-6 to TRBJ1-2; D is perhaps TRBD1 (6 bases). This CDR3 contains 13 residues. CDR1 and CDR2 from the germline V gene are SGHDT and YYEEEE. Trimming took 6 bases from V and 4 from J, leaving 13 bases between them. The CDR3 region is CASTRGGGYGYTF. For the CDR3, the DNA is TGTGCCAGCACCCGGGGAGGGGGCTATGGCTACACCTTC.

The rearrangement uses TRBV12-3 or TRBV12-4 and TRBJ2-2, with D unresolved. The CDR3 contains 11 residues. Trimming took 7 bases from V and 6 from J, leaving 6 bases between them. This chain's CDR3 is CASNHAGELFF. DNA for the CDR3: TGTGCCAGCAACCACGCCGGGGAGCTGTTTTTT.

V is TRBV5-1 and J is TRBJ2-7, with TRBD2 identical over 8 bases. V lost 7 bases to trimming and J lost 9 bases; unmatched junction nucleotides: 18. Germline V gene lookup returns CDR1 SGHRS and CDR2 YFSETQ. The CDR3 covers 15 residues. The CDR3 sequence is CASRRVPGTRATQYF. In DNA form, the CDR3 reads TGCGCCAGCCGGAGGGTCCCCGGGACTAGGGCGACGCAGTACTTC.

V usage is TRBV13 and J usage is TRBJ2-1; D uncertain. CDR1 PRHDT and CDR2 FYEKMQ come from the germline V gene (reference sequence). The germline V and J ends were trimmed by 5 bases and 8 bases, with 7 bases remaining between them. This CDR3 is 11 amino acids long. For the CDR3, the DNA is TGTGCCAGCAGCCAGGCCCATGAGCAGTTCTTC. This codes for CASSQAHEQFF.